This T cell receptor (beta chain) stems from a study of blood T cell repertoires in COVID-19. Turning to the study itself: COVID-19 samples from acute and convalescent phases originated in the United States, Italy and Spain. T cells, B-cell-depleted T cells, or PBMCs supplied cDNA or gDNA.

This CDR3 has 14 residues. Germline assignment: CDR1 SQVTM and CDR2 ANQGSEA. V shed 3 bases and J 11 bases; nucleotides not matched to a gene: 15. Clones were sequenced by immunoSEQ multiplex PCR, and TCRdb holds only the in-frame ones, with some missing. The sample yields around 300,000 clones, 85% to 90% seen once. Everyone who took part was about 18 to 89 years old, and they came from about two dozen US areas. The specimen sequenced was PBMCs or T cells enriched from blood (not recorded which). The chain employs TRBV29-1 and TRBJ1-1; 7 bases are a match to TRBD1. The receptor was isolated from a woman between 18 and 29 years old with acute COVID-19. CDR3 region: CSVDPRGEGAEAFF. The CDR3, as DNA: TGCAGCGTTGACCCGCGAGGCGAGGGGGCGGAGGCTTTCTTT. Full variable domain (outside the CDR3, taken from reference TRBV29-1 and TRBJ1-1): SAVISQKPSRDICQRGTSLTIQCQVDSQVTMMFWYRQQPGQSLTLIATANQGSEATYESGFVIDKFPISRPNLTFSTLTVSNMSPEDSSIYLCSVDPRGEGAEAFFGQGTRLTVV.